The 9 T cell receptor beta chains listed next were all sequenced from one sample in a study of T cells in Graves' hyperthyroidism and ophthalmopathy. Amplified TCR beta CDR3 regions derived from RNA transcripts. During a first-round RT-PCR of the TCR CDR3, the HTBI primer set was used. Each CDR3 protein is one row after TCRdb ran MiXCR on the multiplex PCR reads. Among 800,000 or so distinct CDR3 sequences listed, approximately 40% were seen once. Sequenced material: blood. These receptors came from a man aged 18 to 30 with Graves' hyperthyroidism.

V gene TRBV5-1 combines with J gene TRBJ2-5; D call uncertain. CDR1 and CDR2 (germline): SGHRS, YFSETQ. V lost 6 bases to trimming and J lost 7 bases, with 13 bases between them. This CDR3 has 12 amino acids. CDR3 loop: CASKTEAGTQYF. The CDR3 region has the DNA TGCGCCAGCAAGACGGAAGCAGGGACCCAGTACTTC.

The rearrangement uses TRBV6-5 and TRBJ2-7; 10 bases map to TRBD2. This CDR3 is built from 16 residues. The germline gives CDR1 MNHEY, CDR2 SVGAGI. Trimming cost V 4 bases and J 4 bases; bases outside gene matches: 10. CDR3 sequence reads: CASSSSGGYAWYEQYF. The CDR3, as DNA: TGTGCCAGCAGTTCTAGCGGGGGCTACGCATGGTACGAGCAGTACTTC.

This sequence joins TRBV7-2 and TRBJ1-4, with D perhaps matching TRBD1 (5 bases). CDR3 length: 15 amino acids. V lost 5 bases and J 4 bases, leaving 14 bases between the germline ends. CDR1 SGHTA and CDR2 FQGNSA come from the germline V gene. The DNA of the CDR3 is TGTGCCAGCAGCACCGGGACGGTGAATAATGAAAAACTGTTTTTT. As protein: CASSTGTVNNEKLFF.

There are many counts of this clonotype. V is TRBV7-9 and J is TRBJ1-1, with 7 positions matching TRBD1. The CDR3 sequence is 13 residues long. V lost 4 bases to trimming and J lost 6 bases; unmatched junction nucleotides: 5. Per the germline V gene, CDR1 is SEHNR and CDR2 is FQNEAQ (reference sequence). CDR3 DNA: TGTGCCAGCAGCTACAGGGGTAGCGCTGAAGCTTTCTTT. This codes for CASSYRGSAEAFF.

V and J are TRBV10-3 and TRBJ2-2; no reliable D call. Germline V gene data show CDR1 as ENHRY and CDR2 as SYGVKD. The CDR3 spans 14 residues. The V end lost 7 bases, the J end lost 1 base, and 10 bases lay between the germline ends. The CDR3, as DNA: TGTGCCATCAAAGCCGGCCTGAACACCGGGGAGCTGTTTTTT. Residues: CAIKAGLNTGELFF.

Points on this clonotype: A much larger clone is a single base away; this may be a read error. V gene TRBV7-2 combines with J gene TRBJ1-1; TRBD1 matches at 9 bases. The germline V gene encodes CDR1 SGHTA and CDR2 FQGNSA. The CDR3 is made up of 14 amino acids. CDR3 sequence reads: CASSLTGGAFEAYF. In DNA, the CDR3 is TGTGCCAGCAGCCTTACAGGGGGCGCATTTGAAGCTTACTTT.

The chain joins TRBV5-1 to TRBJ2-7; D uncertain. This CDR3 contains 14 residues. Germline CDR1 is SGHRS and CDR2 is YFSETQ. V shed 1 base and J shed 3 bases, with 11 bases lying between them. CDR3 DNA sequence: TGCGCCAGCAGCTTGAACAGCGCAAACTACGAGCAGTACTTC. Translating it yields CASSLNSANYEQYF.

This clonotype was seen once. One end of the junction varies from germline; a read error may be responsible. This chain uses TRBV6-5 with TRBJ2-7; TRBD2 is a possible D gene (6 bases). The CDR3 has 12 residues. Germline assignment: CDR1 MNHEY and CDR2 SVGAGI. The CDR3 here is CASSLQSGPASF. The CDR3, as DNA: TGTGCCAGCAGTTTACAGAGCGGGCCTGCTTCCTTC.

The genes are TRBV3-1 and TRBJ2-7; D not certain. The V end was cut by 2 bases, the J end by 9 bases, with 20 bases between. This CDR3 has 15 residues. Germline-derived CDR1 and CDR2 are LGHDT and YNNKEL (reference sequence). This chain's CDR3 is CASSQKFYWSFGQYF. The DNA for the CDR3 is TGTGCCAGCAGCCAAAAGTTTTATTGGTCGTTCGGGCAGTACTTC.